This T cell receptor beta chain emerged from a study of early T cells in non-severe SARS-CoV-2 infection. For the study at large: It was bulk RNA from unsorted whole blood that was sequenced, and the chains were unpaired. The study's findings and limits: Missing private and CD4 specificities, VDJdb matching favored anti-spike CD8 responses.

This CDR3 comprises 11 residues. V lost 7 bases and J 7 bases, leaving 11 bases between the germline ends. Germline values: CDR1 SQVTM, CDR2 ANQGSEA. Unique molecular identifiers were attached to individual cDNA molecules. TCRdb independently ran MiXCR on the 5' RACE reads; one entry per CDR3 protein. The table shows approximately 49,000 distinct CDR3 sequences, with over 9.5% occurring only once. To note about this clonotype: Its antigen is as yet unknown.

The receptor's source is an adult who was a healthcare worker with PCR-confirmed SARS-CoV-2 infection or an uninfected control (not recorded which). V and J are TRBV29-1 and TRBJ2-1, with no clear D. Sequencing input: whole blood. The CDR3 coding sequence is TGCAGCGGCAATGCGTGGAATGAGCAGTTCTTC. Amino acids: CSGNAWNEQFF.